This T cell receptor beta chain was found in a study of blood T cell repertoires in COVID-19. Method: immunoSEQ multiplex PCR; TCRdb's copy keeps in-frame clones and lacks some. Here the sample spans about 140,000 clones, about 77% being singletons. Trimming left V 10 bases short and J 5 bases short, with 21 bases between. Looked up from germline, CDR1 is SGHAT and CDR2 is FQNNGV. The length of the CDR3 is 14 residues. The source material was peripheral blood. The receptor was isolated from a woman aged 45-65 years with active or convalescent COVID-19. The chain carries TRBV11-2 and TRBJ2-7; weak D call: TRBD1 (6 bases). Here the CDR3 DNA reads TGTGCCACCCGAAAATCCCAGGGGATCGACGAGCAGTACTTC. Translation gives CATRKSQGIDEQYF.